The 23 T cell receptor beta chains presented below share a single source sample, sequenced in a study of blood T cell repertoires in COVID-19. Clones were read by immunoSEQ multiplex PCR, and TCRdb kept only the in-frame ones, dropping some. The sample yields 81,000 or so clones, approximately 92% seen once. The sequenced sample consisted of peripheral blood. All receptors derive from a woman in her fifties or sixties with active COVID-19.

The rearrangement links TRBV24-1 to TRBJ2-2; TRBD2 is a possible D gene (6 bases). Germline-derived CDR1 and CDR2 are KGHDR and SFDVKD. This CDR3 is built from 15 residues. The V and J ends lost 9 bases and 5 bases respectively, with 18 bases between them. Written as DNA, the CDR3 is TGTGCCACCTCCCCGGGCAGCGGGCATACCGGGGAGCTGTTTTTT. Its translation: CATSPGSGHTGELFF.

The rearrangement uses TRBV5-1 and TRBJ2-5, with a weak D call TRBD1 (5 bases). V was shortened by 6 bases and J by 5 bases, with 17 bases between the two germline ends. Germline loops: CDR1 SGHRS, CDR2 YFSETQ. The CDR3 spans 14 residues. The CDR3 coding sequence is TGCGCCAGCAAAAACGTAAGGGGCCAGGAGACCCAGTACTTC. Translated: CASKNVRGQETQYF.

This chain uses TRBV29-1 with TRBJ2-2; 8 nucleotides align to TRBD1. This CDR3 region has 13 residues. Trimming removed 7 bases from V and 6 bases from J; junction bases left unmatched: 7. CDR1 and CDR2 from the germline V gene are SQVTM and ANQGSEA. CDR3 nucleotide sequence: TGCAGCGCCGGGCAGGGGGCTGCCGGGGAGCTGTTTTTT. Protein: CSAGQGAAGELFF.

V gene TRBV14 combines with J gene TRBJ2-5; TRBD2 aligns across 13 bases. V lost 3 bases and J lost 5; bases outside the gene matches: 6. The CDR3 has 16 amino acids. Germline CDR1 reads SGHDN; CDR2 reads FVKESK. CDR3 coding DNA: TGTGCCAGCAGCCACTGGACTAGCGGGAGTAGGGAGACCCAGTACTTC. This encodes CASSHWTSGSRETQYF.

The rearrangement joins TRBV19 to TRBJ2-1, with 8 bases aligning to TRBD2. This CDR3 has 16 residues. CDR1 and CDR2 from the germline V gene are LNHDA and SQIVND (reference sequence). V shed 4 bases, J shed 6 bases, and the junction held 11 bases outside the gene matches. CDR3 in DNA: TGTGCCAGTAGTACAGTAGCGGGGACCGGGCGCAATGAGCAGTTCTTC. It encodes CASSTVAGTGRNEQFF.

The chain is built from TRBV9 and TRBJ2-3; a weak D match, TRBD2 (6 bases). Trimming removed 0 bases from V and 0 bases from J, with 8 bases in between. Germline values: CDR1 SGDLS, CDR2 YYNGEE. CDR3 size: 15 residues. The chain's CDR3 is CASSVASGSTDTQYF. CDR3 DNA: TGTGCCAGCAGCGTAGCAAGCGGGAGCACAGATACGCAGTATTTT.

This chain links TRBV9 with TRBJ2-5; tentatively, D is TRBD2 (6 bases). The CDR3 contains 15 residues. The germline V gene has CDR1 SGDLS and CDR2 YYNGEE. The V end lost 0 bases, the J end lost 5 bases, and 14 bases lay between the germline ends. The CDR3 sequence is CASSVGRGSEETQYF. CDR3 nucleotides: TGTGCCAGCAGCGTAGGCCGGGGGTCGGAGGAGACCCAGTACTTC.

The J gene is TRBJ2-7, the V gene TRBV6-5, with D tentatively TRBD2 (6 bases). The CDR3 consists of 12 residues. CDR1 is MNHEY, CDR2 SVGAGI, per germline. Trimming removed 6 bases at V and 3 bases at J, with 9 bases between. Here the CDR3 DNA reads TGTGCCAGCAGCCGCGGGGACTACGAGCAGTACTTC. Amino acid sequence: CASSRGDYEQYF.

This chain connects TRBV19 to TRBJ1-3; no firm D call. V dropped 6 bases and J dropped 0 bases, with 12 bases sitting between them. Germline values: CDR1 LNHDA, CDR2 SQIVND (reference sequence). There are 15 residues in the CDR3. The CDR3 region has the DNA TGTGCCAGTAGCCTAGGAAGCGTCTCTGGAAACACCATATATTTT. Amino acid sequence: CASSLGSVSGNTIYF.

The CDR3 region has the DNA TGTGCCAGCAGTCCTTTTCGAGCGAACACTGAAGCTTTCTTT. Translating it yields CASSPFRANTEAFF. The rearrangement joins TRBV28 to TRBJ1-1; D is unclear. CDR3 length: 14 residues. Germline V gene sequence: CDR1 MDHEN, CDR2 SYDVKM. V lost 5 bases to trimming and J lost 1 base, with 11 bases between them. Based on the CDR3 plus reference TRBV28 and TRBJ1-1, the full variable domain is DVKVTQSSRYLVKRTGEKVFLECVQDMDHENMFWYRQDPGLGLRLIYFSYDVKMKEKGDIPEGYSVSREKKERFSLILESASTNQTSMYLCASSPFRANTEAFFGQGTRLTVV.

This rearrangement joins TRBV5-4 to TRBJ2-3; 10 bases match TRBD2. The V gene end was trimmed by 4 bases and the J gene end by 2 bases; junction bases not matched to a gene: 4. CDR3 length equals 15 residues. From germline, CDR1 is SGHNT and CDR2 YYREEE (reference sequence). In nucleotides, the CDR3 is TGTGCCAGCAGCCCTAGCGGGGGTTACACAGATACGCAGTATTTT. Amino acid sequence: CASSPSGGYTDTQYF.

This clone occurred once. The rearrangement links TRBV19 to TRBJ1-5, with TRBD1 matching over 8 bases. Trimming cost V 5 bases and J 2 bases; bases outside gene matches: 5. CDR1 is LNHDA, CDR2 SQIVND, per germline (reference sequence). This CDR3 comprises 15 residues. CDR3 nucleotide sequence: TGTGCCAGTAGTGGGGCGACAGGGGGCAATCAGCCCCAGCATTTT. This codes for CASSGATGGNQPQHF.

The chain carries TRBV7-6 and TRBJ1-4; perhaps TRBD1 as D (5 bases). With 5 bases removed from V and 4 bases from J, the gap between germline ends came to 20 bases. This CDR3 is 17 amino acids long. CDR1 is SGHVS and CDR2 is FNYEAQ in the germline V gene. CDR3 nucleotides: TGTGCCAGCAGCCGGACGTTGAAGGGGCCTATTAATGAAAAACTGTTTTTT. The encoded protein is CASSRTLKGPINEKLFF.

The chain uses TRBV28 and TRBJ1-1; possibly TRBD1 for D (5 bases). The CDR3 is 14 residues long. V was clipped by 5 bases and J by 0 bases, with 10 bases between them. The V gene's germline CDR1 is MDHEN and CDR2 SYDVKM. In nucleotides, the CDR3 is TGTGCCAGCAGTCCCCCCAGGGTGAACACTGAAGCTTTCTTT. Translating gives CASSPPRVNTEAFF. The variable domain in full, with the rest retrieved from reference TRBV28 and TRBJ1-1, is DVKVTQSSRYLVKRTGEKVFLECVQDMDHENMFWYRQDPGLGLRLIYFSYDVKMKEKGDIPEGYSVSREKKERFSLILESASTNQTSMYLCASSPPRVNTEAFFGQGTRLTVV.

V and J are TRBV5-8 and TRBJ2-3; TRBD2 matches at 15 bases. V lost 4 bases and J lost 2; bases outside the gene matches: 5. There are 17 residues in the CDR3. Germline V gene sequence: CDR1 SGHTS, CDR2 YDEGEE. CDR3: CASSRGLAGGLTDTQYF. Written as DNA, the CDR3 is TGTGCCAGCAGCCGGGGACTAGCGGGAGGCCTCACAGATACGCAGTATTTT.

V gene TRBV18 combines with J gene TRBJ1-3, with D possibly matching TRBD1 (6 bases). CDR3 length: 15 amino acids. Trimming took 4 bases from V and 0 from J, leaving 10 bases between them. Germline lookup yields CDR1 KGHSH and CDR2 LQKENI. The CDR3 is CASSLGQSSGNTIYF. The CDR3 nucleotides read TGTGCCAGCTCACTCGGACAGTCCTCTGGAAACACCATATATTTT.

The CDR3 loop reads CASTGTGVGANQPQHF. CDR3 in DNA: TGTGCCAGTACCGGGACAGGTGTGGGGGCCAATCAGCCCCAGCATTTT. The chain is built from TRBV19 and TRBJ1-5; 8 nucleotides align to TRBD1. The length of the CDR3 is 16 residues. Trimming removed 7 bases from V and 3 bases from J; junction bases left unmatched: 11. Germline V gives CDR1 LNHDA, CDR2 SQIVND (reference sequence).

The chain recombines TRBV7-9 with TRBJ2-7; D is perhaps TRBD2 (5 bases). The germline V gene encodes CDR1 SEHNR and CDR2 FQNEAQ (reference sequence). The CDR3 has 15 amino acids. V was cut by 2 bases and J by 2 bases, with 13 bases left in between. CDR3 sequence (DNA): TGTGCCAGCAGCTTATTGGCCGGAGGAGCCTACGAGCAGTACTTC. This encodes CASSLLAGGAYEQYF.

V is TRBV12-3 or TRBV12-4 and J is TRBJ1-5; maybe TRBD1 (5 bases). The V gene lost 3 bases and the J gene lost 9 bases, with 6 bases spanning the gap. The CDR3 consists of 11 residues. CDR3 bases: TGTGCCAGCAGTTTGGGGGGGCCCCAGCATTTT. Translating gives CASSLGGPQHF.

The J gene is TRBJ2-7, the V gene TRBV11-3, with 8 bases fitting TRBD2. The J segment lost 3 bases and the V segment lost 4 bases, leaving 5 bases of the junction unmatched. CDR1 SGHNT and CDR2 YENEEA come from the germline V gene. The CDR3 loop spans 14 amino acids. The CDR3 reads CASSWGLEDYEQYF. The CDR3 DNA is TGTGCCAGCAGCTGGGGACTAGAGGACTACGAGCAGTACTTC.

This chain connects TRBV7-9 to TRBJ2-7, with TRBD2 matching over 8 bases. CDR3 length: 16 residues. V shed 5 bases and J 0 bases; nucleotides not matched to a gene: 9. Germline V lookup: CDR1 SEHNR, CDR2 FQNEAQ (reference sequence). Written as DNA, the CDR3 is TGTGCCAGCAGCCCTAGGACTAGCCTTAGCTCCTACGAGCAGTACTTC. As protein: CASSPRTSLSSYEQYF.

The chain combines TRBV15 with TRBJ2-7; 11 bases fit TRBD1. The CDR3 is 14 residues long. Germline V gives CDR1 LNHNV, CDR2 YYDKDF (reference sequence). The ends lost 1 base at V and 6 bases at J; junction bases unmatched: 2. The CDR3 region is CATSRVGQGAEQYF. CDR3 in DNA: TGTGCCACCAGCAGAGTCGGACAGGGGGCCGAGCAGTACTTC.

This rearrangement joins TRBV6-5 to TRBJ1-5; the match to TRBD1 covers 8 bases. Germline CDR1 is MNHEY and CDR2 is SVGAGI. The CDR3 contains 14 residues. The trim removed 7 bases at V and 2 bases at J, leaving 4 bases unmatched. The CDR3 protein is CASTPDRGNQPQHF. The DNA for the CDR3 is TGTGCCAGCACCCCGGACAGGGGCAATCAGCCCCAGCATTTT.